The present T cell receptor (beta chain) was sequenced within a study of blood T cell repertoires in COVID-19. Generated by immunoSEQ multiplex PCR, the TCRdb table keeps only in-frame clones and is missing some. The data contain about 290,000 clones, 89% of them singletons. CDR3 length equals 14 residues. CDR1 and CDR2 from the germline V gene are SNHLY and FYNNEI. Trimming at V came to 11 bases and at J to 2 bases, leaving 9 bases not matched to a gene. The sample taken for sequencing was PBMCs or T cells enriched from blood (not recorded which). The source of this sequence is a woman aged 40 to 50 who had recovered from COVID-19. The chain uses TRBV2 and TRBJ2-7, with TRBD1 matching over 10 bases. The CDR3 reads CAGARDRGAYEQYF. CDR3 sequence (DNA): TGTGCCGGTGCCCGGGACAGGGGCGCCTACGAGCAGTACTTC. The complete variable domain, with remaining parts taken from reference TRBV2 and TRBJ2-7, reads EPEVTQTPSHQVTQMGQEVILRCVPISNHLYFYWYRQILGQKVEFLVSFYNNEISEKSEIFDDQFSVERPDGSNFTLKIRSTKLEDSAMYFCAGARDRGAYEQYFGPGTRLTVT.